Below, 9 T cell receptor beta chains from the same sample are listed, as sequenced in a study of shared clonotypes between healthy human individuals. Clones were read by immunoSEQ multiplex PCR, and TCRdb kept only the in-frame ones, dropping some. The sample has fewer than 700,000 clones; around three quarters are singletons. Material: PBMCs. These receptors were taken from a woman between 40 and 50 years old in good health. Some clones in this sample may be carry-over from other donors' samples.

Of note for this clone: Sequence at one end of the junction differs from germline and may be a read error. This sequence joins TRBV7-6 and TRBJ2-1, with D possibly matching TRBD2 (5 bases). CDR1 is SGHVS, CDR2 FNYEAQ, per germline. The CDR3 contains 13 residues. CDR3 sequence reads: CASSLSSCNKQFF. In nucleotides, the CDR3 is TGTGCCAGCAGCTTATCTAGCTGCAATAAGCAGTTCTTC.

The rearrangement uses TRBV30 and TRBJ2-2; D unresolved. Trimming shortened V by 3 bases and J by 6 bases, and 11 bases separated the two germline ends. The CDR3 consists of 13 residues. Germline V gene sequence: CDR1 GTSNPN, CDR2 SVGIG (reference sequence). The CDR3 here is CAWSGYTSGELFF. CDR3 DNA sequence: TGTGCCTGGAGCGGGTACACTTCCGGGGAGCTGTTTTTT.

The J gene is TRBJ1-1, the V gene TRBV7-6; D call uncertain. From germline, CDR1 is SGHVS and CDR2 FNYEAQ. The CDR3 covers 13 residues. V was trimmed by 5 bases and J by 0 bases, leaving 7 bases between them. CDR3 loop: CASSRDVNTEAFF. As DNA, the CDR3 is TGTGCCAGCAGCCGAGACGTGAACACTGAAGCTTTCTTT.

The chain links TRBV28 to TRBJ1-3, with a tentative D call TRBD1 (6 bases). The V end was cut by 3 bases, the J end by 3 bases, with 12 bases between. The CDR3 loop spans 15 amino acids. From germline, CDR1 is MDHEN and CDR2 SYDVKM. Here the CDR3 DNA reads TGTGCCAGCAGTTTTTTAGAGGGGGTTGGAAACACCATATATTTT. Its translation is CASSFLEGVGNTIYF.

This chain connects TRBV28 to TRBJ2-7; 16 bases align to TRBD2. V shed 6 bases and J 6 bases; nucleotides not matched to a gene: 11. The CDR3 consists of 17 residues. Germline CDR1 MDHEN, CDR2 SYDVKM. The CDR3 region has the DNA TGTGCCAGCAGGCCTGCTGGGACTAGCGGGAGGGCCCGCGAGCAGTACTTC. This gives the protein CASRPAGTSGRAREQYF.

This chain joins TRBV18 and TRBJ2-1; D perhaps matches TRBD1 (5 bases). The CDR3 spans 15 residues. Germline V gives CDR1 KGHSH, CDR2 LQKENI. Trimming removed 0 bases from V and 1 base from J, with 7 bases in between. The chain's CDR3 is CASSPPSGSYNEQFF. CDR3 nucleotide sequence: TGTGCCAGCTCACCACCCTCAGGGTCCTACAATGAGCAGTTCTTC.

The rearrangement uses TRBV7-3 and TRBJ2-1; 9 nucleotides align to TRBD1. V shed 4 bases, J shed 4 bases, and the junction held 23 bases outside the gene matches. The V gene's germline CDR1 is SGHTA and CDR2 FQGTGA. The CDR3 runs to 21 residues. Here the CDR3 reads CASSSRGGQGIPSGDYNEQFF. CDR3 bases: TGTGCCAGCAGCTCCCGGGGCGGACAGGGGATTCCTAGCGGCGATTACAATGAGCAGTTCTTC.

The V and J genes are TRBV11-3 and TRBJ2-7; 7 positions match TRBD2. Germline V gives CDR1 SGHNT, CDR2 YENEEA. This CDR3 is built from 14 residues. V was pared by 2 bases and J by 7 bases, with 8 bases of the junction left unmatched. The CDR3 DNA sequence: TGTGCCAGCAGCTTATTGCGGGGGAGGGAGGAGCAGTACTTC. Protein sequence: CASSLLRGREEQYF.

The chain links TRBV6-5 to TRBJ2-5, with unresolved D. V was pared by 4 bases and J by 2 bases, with 5 bases between. Germline CDR1 and CDR2: MNHEY and SVGAGI. The CDR3 length is 12 residues. CDR3 in DNA: TGTGCCAGCAGTTCTGAACAAGAGACCCAGTACTTC. Encoded protein: CASSSEQETQYF.